This T cell receptor beta chain is drawn from a study of control samples from healthy donors and cancer patients. V lost 2 bases and J lost 9, with 17 bases in between. The CDR3 totals 15 residues. CDR1 MNHNS and CDR2 SASEGT come from the germline V gene. Clones were sequenced by immunoSEQ multiplex PCR, and TCRdb holds only the in-frame ones, with some missing. The sample lists approximately 59,000 clones, 87% occurring once. Sequenced sample: PBMCs. This clonotype was obtained from a woman in her sixties or seventies with lung cancer. The chain joins TRBV6-1 to TRBJ2-1; perhaps TRBD1 as D (6 bases). The CDR3 DNA reads TGTGCCAGCAGTGAACGTTCAGGGGATTACGGTGAGCAGTTCTTC. It encodes CASSERSGDYGEQFF.